A single sample is the source of the 14 T cell receptor beta chains below, sequenced in a study of blood T cell repertoires in COVID-19 (TCRdb year 2020). The library was generated by the immunoSEQ multiplex PCR assay. Held by TCRdb, this immuneACCESS table contains in-frame sequences only and omits some clones. Under half of the omission traces to an unresolved V gene where checked; the cause of the rest is unknown. This sample is represented by around 460,000 clones; around 90% of them were singletons. The ten most abundant clones make up roughly 0.84% of the sample. The sample was peripheral blood. The receptors were sampled from a man aged 18 to 30 with COVID-19, enrolled during active disease.

V and J are TRBV2 and TRBJ1-1; maybe TRBD1 (5 bases). Trimming left V 7 bases short and J 5 bases short, with 20 bases between. The CDR3 totals 15 residues. Looked up from germline, CDR1 is SNHLY and CDR2 is FYNNEI. CDR3 sequence: CASTPPSAGRTEAFF. CDR3 bases: TGTGCCAGCACCCCCCCGTCGGCAGGGCGGACTGAAGCTTTCTTT.

For the CDR3, the DNA is TGTGCCAGCAGTTATAGGAACGGGGGGGGCGAGCAGTACTTC. Translated: CASSYRNGGGEQYF. The chain joins TRBV6-2 or TRBV6-3 to TRBJ2-7, with TRBD2 matching over 8 bases. Unmatched junction bases numbered 7, after V lost 3 bases and J lost 6 bases. The germline V gene has CDR1 MNHEY and CDR2 SVGEGT. This CDR3 is 14 amino acids long.

The CDR3 is CGLQGPTEAFF. Here the CDR3 DNA reads TGCGGTTTACAGGGGCCCACTGAAGCTTTCTTT. This chain links TRBV20-1 with TRBJ1-1; 7 bases agree with TRBD1. The CDR3 has 11 amino acids. Germline-derived CDR1 and CDR2 are DFQATT and SNEGSKA (reference sequence).

This chain joins TRBV6-5 and TRBJ2-7; 10 nucleotides line up with TRBD1. This CDR3 region has 15 residues. CDR1 is MNHEY and CDR2 is SVGAGI in the germline V gene. Trimming cost V 5 bases and J 1 base; bases outside gene matches: 5. As DNA, the CDR3 is TGTGCCAGCAGTACCGGGACAGGGGCATCCTACGAGCAGTACTTC. It is translated as CASSTGTGASYEQYF.

The chain uses TRBV7-9 and TRBJ2-7, with a weak D call TRBD2 (5 bases). The CDR3 has 16 amino acids. Germline CDR1 reads SEHNR; CDR2 reads FQNEAQ (reference sequence). With 8 bases removed from V and 2 bases from J, the gap between germline ends came to 22 bases. CDR3 region: CASGVSPGVPTYEQYF. DNA of the CDR3: TGTGCCAGCGGCGTTAGCCCCGGGGTCCCAACCTACGAGCAGTACTTC.

This chain links TRBV7-8 with TRBJ2-7; 9 nucleotides align to TRBD2. With 5 bases clipped from V and 3 bases from J, the junction kept 17 bases outside the gene matches. CDR1 is SGHVS and CDR2 is FQNEAQ in the germline V gene. The length of the CDR3 is 18 residues. CDR3 nucleotides: TGTGCCAGCAGCCAGAGCACGGTCCCAGCGGGGGGTTTCTACGAGCAGTACTTC. This sequence encodes CASSQSTVPAGGFYEQYF.

The chain combines TRBV7-9 with TRBJ1-6, with TRBD1 as a possible D gene (5 bases). The CDR3 runs to 16 residues. Germline assignment: CDR1 SEHNR and CDR2 FQNEAQ (reference sequence). Trimming pared 5 bases from V and 7 bases from J, leaving 18 bases between. The CDR3 sequence: CASSGGWDGSNSPLHF. CDR3 bases: TGTGCCAGCAGCGGAGGCTGGGACGGGAGCAATTCACCCCTCCACTTT.

This chain joins TRBV5-4 and TRBJ1-1; D remains unclear. The V end lost 1 base, the J end lost 1 base, and 11 bases lay between the germline ends. The CDR3 has 15 residues. From germline, CDR1 is SGHNT and CDR2 YYREEE (reference sequence). The CDR3 sequence is CASSLYMRSNTEAFF. The DNA of the CDR3 is TGTGCCAGCAGCTTGTATATGCGATCGAACACTGAAGCTTTCTTT.

The rearrangement links TRBV24-1 to TRBJ2-5, with D perhaps matching TRBD2 (6 bases). Trimming took 4 bases from V and 4 from J, leaving 18 bases between them. CDR1 KGHDR and CDR2 SFDVKD come from the germline V gene. The CDR3 has 16 residues. The CDR3 protein is CATSDHGRSSRETQYF. The CDR3 nucleotides are TGTGCCACCAGTGACCATGGGAGGAGTTCGAGAGAGACCCAGTACTTC.

This rearrangement joins TRBV7-2 to TRBJ2-7; TRBD2 might be the D (5 bases). Looked up from germline, CDR1 is SGHTA and CDR2 is FQGNSA. Trimming removed 0 bases at V and 1 base at J, with 10 bases between. The CDR3 covers 15 residues. CDR3: CASSLAPGVSYEQYF. CDR3 sequence (DNA): TGTGCCAGCAGCTTAGCTCCCGGGGTGTCCTACGAGCAGTACTTC.

V and J are TRBV14 and TRBJ2-2; D is perhaps TRBD1 (6 bases). The V gene's germline CDR1 is SGHDN and CDR2 FVKESK. The length of the CDR3 is 14 residues. The ends were cut back, 6 bases at V and 1 base at J, with 9 bases in the middle. As DNA, the CDR3 is TGTGCCAGCAGTAGGGGGTGGAACACCGGGGAGCTGTTTTTT. Translation: CASSRGWNTGELFF.

The genes are TRBV3-1 (or the pseudogene TRBV3-2) and TRBJ1-2; 10 bases match TRBD1. The CDR3 has 19 residues. V shed 3 bases and J 0 bases; nucleotides not matched to a gene: 13. Germline CDR1 reads LGHDT; CDR2 reads YNNKEL (reference sequence). For the CDR3, the DNA is TGTGCCAGCAGCCAGAGGGGTTCTGGGACAGGGGCCTCTAACTATGGCTACACCTTC. Amino acid sequence: CASSQRGSGTGASNYGYTF.

J is TRBJ1-5 and V is TRBV18; D unclear. With 2 bases removed from V and 4 bases from J, the gap between germline ends came to 9 bases. CDR3 length: 14 amino acids. Per germline, CDR1 KGHSH and CDR2 LQKENI. The CDR3 bases are TGTGCCAGCTCACCAGGTCGAGGGAATCAGCCCCAGCATTTT. Encoded protein: CASSPGRGNQPQHF. The whole variable domain, filled in from reference TRBV18 and TRBJ1-5, reads NAGVMQNPRHLVRRRGQEARLRCSPMKGHSHVYWYRQLPEEGLKFMVYLQKENIIDESGMPKERFSAEFPKEGPSILRIQQVVRGDSAAYFCASSPGRGNQPQHFGDGTRLSIL.

The V gene is TRBV11-2, the J gene TRBJ2-3, with 7 positions matching TRBD2. This CDR3 contains 15 residues. CDR1 and CDR2 from the germline V gene are SGHAT and FQNNGV. Germline trimming cut 3 bases from V and 5 bases from J; bases unmatched to any gene: 8. The CDR3 loop reads CASSFSAGSIDTQYF. The CDR3 DNA reads TGTGCCAGCAGCTTCTCAGCGGGGTCTATAGATACGCAGTATTTT.